This TCR beta chain was sequenced for a study of T cell responses to AZD1222 COVID-19 vaccine. Overall study findings and caveats: Possibly, clonal diversity was underestimated; donors were largely white British and included more females. Spike-specific TCR breadth rose after two AZD1222 doses, and depth rose as well. There were repertoire samples only from the period after the peak T cell response. Reportedly, nearly half of unique spike TCRs recognized epitopes outside B.1.351/B.1.1.7 mutations.

This CDR3 region has 15 residues. CDR1 is SNHLY and CDR2 is FYNNEI in the germline V gene. V lost 7 bases, J lost 4 bases, and 17 bases lay in between. Turning to this clone: Its antigen is unidentified.

The table came from immunoSEQ multiplex PCR; TCRdb's copy has only in-frame clones and leaves some out. Among 99,000 or so clones listed, roughly 88% were seen once. Sample: peripheral blood, taken on day 0 of AZD1222 vaccination. The chain couples TRBV2 to TRBJ1-5; D not certain. The receptor's source is an adult in good health. CDR3 in amino acids: CASKPVSPGNQPQHF. As DNA, the CDR3 is TGTGCCAGCAAGCCCGTCTCCCCAGGTAATCAGCCCCAGCATTTT.